These 28 T cell receptor beta chains share one sample of origin, sequenced in a study of tumor-infiltrating lymphocytes in localized non-small cell lung cancer. The protocol was immunoSEQ multiplex PCR, while the TCRdb copy is restricted to in-frame clones and leaves out a portion. This table has around 24,000 clones, approximately 64% appearing once. The specimen was lung tumor tissue. Receptors were obtained from a human donor with non-small cell lung cancer.

The V and J genes are TRBV25-1 and TRBJ2-4; D may be TRBD1 (6 bases). The V and J ends lost 1 base and 6 bases respectively, with 10 bases between them. CDR3 size: 14 residues. Looked up from germline, CDR1 is MGHDK and CDR2 is SYGVNS. The DNA for the CDR3 is TGTGCCAGCAGTGAATCAGGGACACTAAACATTCAGTACTTC. Its protein is CASSESGTLNIQYF.

The V call is TRBV6-1, the J call TRBJ2-3; the match to TRBD1 covers 9 bases. The germline V gene encodes CDR1 MNHNS and CDR2 SASEGT. The CDR3 is 15 amino acids. V shed 2 bases, J shed 4 bases, and the junction held 4 bases outside the gene matches. CDR3 DNA: TGTGCCAGCAGTGAAATAACAGGGGGCGCAGATACGCAGTATTTT. It encodes CASSEITGGADTQYF.

The CDR3 sequence is CASSLASPTDTQYF. In nucleotides, the CDR3 is TGTGCCAGCAGCTTGGCTTCTCCGACAGATACGCAGTATTTT. The chain combines TRBV5-6 with TRBJ2-3; no clear D gene. Trimming removed 0 bases from V and 3 bases from J, with 8 bases in between. This CDR3 contains 14 residues. CDR1 SGHDT and CDR2 YYEEEE come from the germline V gene.

J is TRBJ1-2 and V is TRBV9; TRBD1 matches at 7 bases. V lost 5 bases, J lost 6 bases, and 10 bases stayed unmatched. The CDR3 runs to 14 residues. Germline V lookup: CDR1 SGDLS, CDR2 YYNGEE. CDR3: CASRITDRVHGYTF. The CDR3 DNA reads as TGTGCCAGCAGGATTACAGACAGGGTCCATGGCTACACCTTC. The complete variable domain, with remaining parts taken from reference TRBV9 and TRBJ1-2, reads DSGVTQTPKHLITATGQRVTLRCSPRSGDLSVYWYQQSLDQGLQFLIQYYNGEERAKGNILERFSAQQFPDLHSELNLSSLELGDSALYFCASRITDRVHGYTFGSGTRLTVV.

The chain employs TRBV7-2 and TRBJ1-1; no definite D call. CDR1 is SGHTA and CDR2 is FQGNSA in the germline V gene. Trimming stripped 2 bases from V and 2 bases from J, with 12 bases between. The CDR3 length is 15 residues. CDR3 loop: CASSLKGQANTEAFF. CDR3 in DNA: TGTGCCAGCAGCTTAAAAGGGCAAGCTAACACTGAAGCTTTCTTT.

This clone was seen just once. The V gene is TRBV7-6, the J gene TRBJ2-1; 13 positions match TRBD2. Losses at the gene ends were 5 bases for V and 5 bases for J; bases not matched to a gene: 6. CDR1 and CDR2 (germline): SGHVS, FNYEAQ. The CDR3 length is 16 residues. The CDR3 sequence: CASSTTSGRSDNEQFF. In DNA form, the CDR3 reads TGTGCCAGCAGCACGACTAGCGGGAGGTCGGACAATGAGCAGTTCTTC.

This clone came up a few times. The chain recombines TRBV7-9 with TRBJ2-5; D is perhaps TRBD1 or TRBD2 (5 bases each). The CDR3 totals 14 residues. V dropped 5 bases and J dropped 5 bases, with 15 bases sitting between them. The germline V gene encodes CDR1 SEHNR and CDR2 FQNEAQ (reference sequence). The CDR3 here is CASSLGRPRETQYF. As DNA, the CDR3 is TGTGCCAGCAGCCTGGGACGGCCACGGGAGACCCAGTACTTC.

The chain employs TRBV10-3 and TRBJ2-1; TRBD2 matches 14 bases. V lost 2 bases and J lost 0; bases outside the gene matches: 15. The CDR3 is 22 residues long. The germline CDR1 and CDR2 sequences are ENHRY and SYGVKD. The CDR3 is CAISEPLPGLAGDPRSYNEQFF. The CDR3, as DNA: TGTGCCATCAGTGAGCCGCTTCCGGGACTAGCGGGAGACCCTCGCTCCTACAATGAGCAGTTCTTC.

The CDR3 DNA follows: TGTGCCATCAGTGAGTCGTTGAGCGGGTATAGCACAGATACGCAGTATTTT. Translating gives CAISESLSGYSTDTQYF. The rearrangement links TRBV10-3 to TRBJ2-3, with TRBD2 as a possible D gene (6 bases). The CDR3 has 17 amino acids. Germline loops: CDR1 ENHRY, CDR2 SYGVKD. Trimming shortened V by 0 bases and J by 0 bases, and 13 bases separated the two germline ends.

This chain links TRBV6-6 with TRBJ2-7; TRBD1 aligns across 8 bases. In germline, CDR1 is MNHNY, CDR2 SVGAGI (reference sequence). With 5 bases clipped from V and 0 bases from J, the junction kept 3 bases outside the gene matches. The length of the CDR3 is 14 residues. CDR3 nucleotides: TGTGCCAGCAGTCGGACAGGGATCTCCTACGAGCAGTACTTC. It encodes CASSRTGISYEQYF.

V usage is TRBV2 and J usage is TRBJ1-2; 7 nucleotides agree with TRBD1. Germline loops: CDR1 SNHLY, CDR2 FYNNEI. V was pared by 8 bases and J by 6 bases, with 9 bases of the junction left unmatched. The CDR3 is 13 amino acids. CDR3 loop: CASGQDRWDGYTF. The CDR3 nucleotides read TGTGCCAGCGGGCAGGACAGGTGGGATGGCTACACCTTC.

The chain uses TRBV11-2 and TRBJ2-5, with 8 nucleotides matching TRBD2. The CDR3 consists of 14 residues. V lost 2 bases and J lost 5; bases outside the gene matches: 4. CDR1 is SGHAT, CDR2 FQNNGV, per germline. This chain's CDR3 is CASSLTGGPETQYF. CDR3 coding DNA: TGTGCCAGCAGCTTAACGGGAGGGCCGGAGACCCAGTACTTC.

The chain links TRBV18 to TRBJ1-2; 9 bases match TRBD1. CDR1 is KGHSH, CDR2 LQKENI, per germline. The CDR3 covers 13 residues. V lost 4 bases and J lost 8; bases outside the gene matches: 5. The CDR3 reads CASSRGDREGYTF. DNA of the CDR3: TGTGCCAGCTCACGGGGGGACAGGGAAGGCTACACCTTC.

The chain combines TRBV6-5 with TRBJ1-1; D call uncertain. V shed 6 bases and J shed 1 base, with 9 bases lying between them. The CDR3 spans 13 residues. Per germline, CDR1 MNHEY and CDR2 SVGAGI. CDR3 sequence reads: CASSRGSNTEAFF. In DNA form, the CDR3 reads TGTGCCAGCAGCCGCGGTTCGAACACTGAAGCTTTCTTT.

The chain uses TRBV18 and TRBJ2-5; tentative D call: TRBD2 (5 bases). V was trimmed by 5 bases and J by 4 bases, leaving 11 bases between them. Germline CDR1 reads KGHSH; CDR2 reads LQKENI. The CDR3 spans 13 residues. CDR3 region: CASSYGKGETQYF. CDR3 nucleotides: TGTGCCAGCTCATACGGGAAGGGAGAGACCCAGTACTTC.

V gene TRBV7-6 combines with J gene TRBJ1-4; TRBD1 might be the D (5 bases). V dropped 6 bases and J dropped 2 bases, with 13 bases sitting between them. This CDR3 is 15 amino acids long. Per germline, CDR1 SGHVS and CDR2 FNYEAQ. The CDR3 spells CASSKSGGTNEKLFF. The CDR3 DNA reads TGTGCCAGCAGTAAAAGTGGGGGGACTAATGAAAAACTGTTTTTT.

The chain is built from TRBV7-2 and TRBJ1-2; no firm D call. Germline loops: CDR1 SGHTA, CDR2 FQGNSA. V lost 3 bases and J lost 2, with 7 bases in between. The CDR3 extends over 13 amino acids. The CDR3 region is CASSFYGNYGYTF. The DNA of the CDR3 is TGTGCCAGCAGCTTCTACGGCAACTATGGCTACACCTTC. Full variable domain (outside the CDR3, taken from reference TRBV7-2 and TRBJ1-2): GAGVSQSPSNKVTEKGKDVELRCDPISGHTALYWYRQSLGQGLEFLIYFQGNSAPDKSGLPSDRFSAERTGGSVSTLTIQRTQQEDSAVYLCASSFYGNYGYTFGSGTRLTVV.

The rearrangement joins TRBV27 to TRBJ1-1; no definite D call. The V end lost 3 bases, the J end lost 3 bases, and 8 bases lay between the germline ends. Germline assignment: CDR1 MNHEY and CDR2 SMNVEV (reference sequence). This CDR3 is built from 13 residues. The CDR3 nucleotides read TGTGCCAGCAGTTTTAAAAGGGACACTGAAGCTTTCTTT. Encoded protein: CASSFKRDTEAFF.

CDR3 sequence reads: CASSLGLAGATGELFF. The CDR3 nucleotides read TGCGCCAGCAGCTTGGGGCTAGCGGGAGCAACCGGGGAGCTGTTTTTT. V usage is TRBV5-1 and J usage is TRBJ2-2, with 10 positions matching TRBD2. The CDR3 covers 16 residues. Germline CDR1 SGHRS, CDR2 YFSETQ. V lost 0 bases, J lost 5 bases, and 4 bases stayed unmatched.

The rearrangement links TRBV6-1 to TRBJ2-7; tentative D call: TRBD1 (5 bases). Deletions cut 5 bases from V and 2 bases from J, with 10 bases between. The V gene's germline CDR1 is MNHNS and CDR2 SASEGT. CDR3 length equals 13 residues. DNA for the CDR3: TGTGCCAGCAGTCGTGGACAAGCCTACGAGCAGTACTTC. Translated, it gives CASSRGQAYEQYF.

The chain recombines TRBV6-1 with TRBJ1-1; no reliable D call. Germline V gene lookup returns CDR1 MNHNS and CDR2 SASEGT. Trimming shortened V by 2 bases and J by 0 bases, and 7 bases separated the two germline ends. The CDR3 totals 14 residues. CDR3 DNA sequence: TGTGCCAGCAGTGAATTGAGGATGAACACTGAAGCTTTCTTT. As protein: CASSELRMNTEAFF.

This chain links TRBV30 with TRBJ2-5; 8 positions agree with TRBD2. This CDR3 has 16 residues. V was pared by 4 bases and J by 1 base, with 11 bases of the junction left unmatched. Germline CDR1 GTSNPN, CDR2 SVGIG (reference sequence). The CDR3 DNA sequence: TGTGCCTGGAAACCCGAGCGGGAGATTGCCCAAGAGACCCAGTACTTC. Protein product: CAWKPEREIAQETQYF.

The rearrangement uses TRBV28 and TRBJ2-3; D not resolved. The CDR3 extends over 13 amino acids. Germline-derived CDR1 and CDR2 are MDHEN and SYDVKM. Trimming cost V 6 bases and J 2 bases, with 9 bases left between them. The CDR3 DNA is TGTGCCAGCAGCTCGGACCACACAGATACGCAGTATTTT. This encodes CASSSDHTDTQYF.

The rearrangement uses TRBV9 and TRBJ2-1, with D possibly called TRBD1 or TRBD2 (6 bases each). In germline, CDR1 is SGDLS, CDR2 YYNGEE. V lost 0 bases, J lost 13 bases, and 11 bases lay in between. The CDR3 is 12 residues long. The CDR3 spells CASSVARGDQFF. CDR3 sequence (DNA): TGTGCCAGCAGCGTAGCTAGGGGGGATCAGTTCTTC.

This rearrangement joins TRBV4-1 to TRBJ2-2; TRBD1 matches at 7 bases. The CDR3 has 15 amino acids. Germline V CDR1 and CDR2: MGHRA, YSYEKL. V lost 2 bases to trimming and J lost 4 bases; unmatched junction nucleotides: 4. The CDR3 sequence: CASSQTGASTGELFF. The DNA of the CDR3 is TGCGCCAGCAGCCAAACAGGGGCTTCCACCGGGGAGCTGTTTTTT.

This chain joins TRBV6-6 and TRBJ1-2, with TRBD1 matching 9 bases. CDR1 MNHNY and CDR2 SVGAGI come from the germline V gene (reference sequence). The CDR3 totals 14 residues. V lost 6 bases and J lost 6; bases outside the gene matches: 8. Here the CDR3 reads CASSLQGARDGYTF. The CDR3 nucleotides are TGTGCCAGCAGCTTACAGGGGGCGCGTGATGGCTACACCTTC.

The chain combines TRBV7-9 with TRBJ2-1, with 10 bases matching TRBD2. The CDR3 is 16 residues long. The trim removed 5 bases at V and 4 bases at J, leaving 8 bases unmatched. Germline CDR1 reads SEHNR; CDR2 reads FQNEAQ (reference sequence). The CDR3 bases are TGTGCCAGCAGCCCGGAGACTAGCGGGCTATACAATGAGCAGTTCTTC. As protein: CASSPETSGLYNEQFF.

The V call is TRBV5-5, the J call TRBJ1-5; D not resolved. Trimming left V 0 bases short and J 4 bases short, with 11 bases between. CDR1 is SGHKS, CDR2 YYEKEE, per germline (reference sequence). The CDR3 loop spans 15 amino acids. The CDR3 is CASSLGQVPNQPQHF. CDR3 bases: TGTGCCAGCAGCTTGGGTCAGGTCCCTAATCAGCCCCAGCATTTT.